The TCR beta chain under discussion was sequenced for a study of blood T cells in healthy people across ages. This clonotype has just one count. A read error may produce the germline difference seen at one junction end. Combining a sample-barcoded 5' primer with a J-beta primer mix, a second PCR ran for about 7 to 12 cycles. Each of the cDNA molecules was tagged by a template-switch adaptor with 12 random nucleotides. TCRdb independently ran MiXCR on the 5' RACE reads; one entry per CDR3 protein. The data show fewer than 2 million distinct CDR3 sequences, around 42% seen once. The CDR3 runs 16 residues. CDR1 and CDR2 from the germline V gene are SGHVS and FQNEAQ.

The receptor's source is a human donor in good health. The rearrangement uses TRBV7-8 and TRBJ2-7; 7 bases fit TRBD1. Sequencing input: blood. In nucleotides, the CDR3 is TGTGCCTGCAGCTTAACGGACAGGTCTAGCCCCTACGAGCAGTACTTC. This gives the protein CACSLTDRSSPYEQYF.